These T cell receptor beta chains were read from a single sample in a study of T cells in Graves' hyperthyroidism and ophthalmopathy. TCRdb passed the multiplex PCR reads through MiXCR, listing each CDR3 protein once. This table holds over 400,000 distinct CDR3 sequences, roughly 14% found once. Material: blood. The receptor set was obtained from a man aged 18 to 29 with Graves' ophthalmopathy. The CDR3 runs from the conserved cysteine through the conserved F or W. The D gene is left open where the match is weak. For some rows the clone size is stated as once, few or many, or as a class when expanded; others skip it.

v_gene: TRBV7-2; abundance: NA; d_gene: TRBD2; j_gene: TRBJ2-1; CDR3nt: TGTGCCAGCAGCTTCACTAGCGGGGGAAGTGAGCAGTTCTTC; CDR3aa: CASSFTSGGSEQFF
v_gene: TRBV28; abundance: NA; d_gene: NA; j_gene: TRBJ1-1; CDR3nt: TGTGCCAGCAGTCGCCCAATTGGAGTGAACACTGAAGCTTTCTTT; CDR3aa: CASSRPIGVNTEAFF
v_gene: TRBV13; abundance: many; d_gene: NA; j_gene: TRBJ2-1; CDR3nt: TGTGCCAGCTCGGGCCGGGATGAGCAGTTCTTC; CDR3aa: CASSGRDEQFF
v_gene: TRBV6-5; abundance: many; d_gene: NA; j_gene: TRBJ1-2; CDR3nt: TGTGCCACCCTCAGGGACCTGAACTATGACTTGGTGGACCTGAACTATGGCTACACCTTC; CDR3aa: CATLRDLNYDLVDLNYGYTF
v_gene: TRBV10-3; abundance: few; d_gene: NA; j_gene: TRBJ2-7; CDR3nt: TGTGCCATCAGTGAGCGGCCGGAGCAGTACTTC; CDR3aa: CAISERPEQYF
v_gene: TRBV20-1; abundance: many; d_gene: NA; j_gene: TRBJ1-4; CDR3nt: TGCAGTGCTAGTGGGGAAAAACTGTTTTTT; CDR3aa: CSASGEKLFF
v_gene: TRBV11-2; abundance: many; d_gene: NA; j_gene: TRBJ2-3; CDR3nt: TGTGCCAGCAGCTTAGCTGTCTCTCGGGATACGCAGTATTTT; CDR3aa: CASSLAVSRDTQYF
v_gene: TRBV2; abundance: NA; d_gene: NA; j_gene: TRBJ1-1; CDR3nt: TGTGCCAGCAGTAGGGGGGCGCGTACTGAAGCTTTCTTT; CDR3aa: CASSRGARTEAFF
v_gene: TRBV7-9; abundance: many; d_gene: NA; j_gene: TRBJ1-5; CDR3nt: TGTGCCAGCAGCTTAGAGGGGGGCAATCAGCCCCAGCATTTT; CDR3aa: CASSLEGGNQPQHF
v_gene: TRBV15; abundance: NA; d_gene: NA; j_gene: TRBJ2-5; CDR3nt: TGTGCCACCAGCAGAGGAAGCGGGCGGTACCAAGAGACCCAGTACTTC; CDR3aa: CATSRGSGRYQETQYF
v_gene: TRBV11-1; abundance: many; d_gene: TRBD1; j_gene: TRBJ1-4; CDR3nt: TGTGCCAGCAGCGTACAGGGGGATGAAAAACTGTTTTTT; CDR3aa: CASSVQGDEKLFF
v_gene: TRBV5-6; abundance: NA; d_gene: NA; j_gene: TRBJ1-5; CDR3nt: TGTGCCAGCAGCTTGTGGTCCGGGAAGTTGAGCAATCAGCCCCAGCATTTT; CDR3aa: CASSLWSGKLSNQPQHF
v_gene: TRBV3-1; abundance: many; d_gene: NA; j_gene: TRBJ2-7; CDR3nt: TGTGCCAGCAGCCAAGTTTCCTACGAGCAGTACTTC; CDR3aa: CASSQVSYEQYF
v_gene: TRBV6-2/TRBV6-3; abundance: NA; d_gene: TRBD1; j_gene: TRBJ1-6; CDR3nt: TGTGCCAGCAGGGACGGGACAGTAGGTTCACCCCTCCACTTT; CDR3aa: CASRDGTVGSPLHF
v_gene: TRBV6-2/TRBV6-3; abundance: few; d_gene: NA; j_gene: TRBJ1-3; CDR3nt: TGTGCCAGCAGAAAAGGGTGGGAACCCGGAGGCACCATATATTTT; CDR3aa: CASRKGWEPGGTIYF
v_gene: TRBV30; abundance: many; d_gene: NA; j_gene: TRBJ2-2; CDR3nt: TGTGCCTGGAGTGTCGGTGGGGCCGGGGAGCTGTTTTTT; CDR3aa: CAWSVGGAGELFF
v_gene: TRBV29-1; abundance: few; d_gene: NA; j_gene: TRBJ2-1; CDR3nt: TGCAGCGTTGAGGTAGGGACCAATGAGCAGTTCTTC; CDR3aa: CSVEVGTNEQFF
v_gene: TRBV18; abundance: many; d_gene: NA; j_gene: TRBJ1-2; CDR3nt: TGTGCCAGCTCACCACCCTTGAGGGGTGGCTACACCTTC; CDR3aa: CASSPPLRGGYTF
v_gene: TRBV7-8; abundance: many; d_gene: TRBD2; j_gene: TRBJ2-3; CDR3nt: TGTGCCAGCAGCTCCCGGGCTAGCGGGACCAATACGCAGTATTTT; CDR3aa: CASSSRASGTNTQYF
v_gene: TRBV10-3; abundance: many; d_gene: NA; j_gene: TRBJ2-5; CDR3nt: TGTGCCATCAGTGAGTCGTTAGGGGAAGAGACCCAGTACTTC; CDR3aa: CAISESLGEETQYF
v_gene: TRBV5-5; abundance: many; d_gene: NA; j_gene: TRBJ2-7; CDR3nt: TGTGCCAGCAGCCCAGGGGCCCCCTCTTTCGAGCAGTACTTC; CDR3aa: CASSPGAPSFEQYF
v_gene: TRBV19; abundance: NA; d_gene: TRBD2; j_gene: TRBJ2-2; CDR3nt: TGTGCCAGTAGAAGGCGGGGGGGCAACACCGGGGAGCTGTTTTTT; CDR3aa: CASRRRGGNTGELFF
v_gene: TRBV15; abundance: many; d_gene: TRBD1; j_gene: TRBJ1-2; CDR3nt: TGTGCCACCAGCATGACCCTTGACAGGGTAGGTGACTATGGCTACACCTTC; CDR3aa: CATSMTLDRVGDYGYTF
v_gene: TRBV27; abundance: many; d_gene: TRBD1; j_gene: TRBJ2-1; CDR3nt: TGTGCCAGCAGTTTATCCATTCTACAGGGGAATGAGCAGTTCTTC; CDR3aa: CASSLSILQGNEQFF
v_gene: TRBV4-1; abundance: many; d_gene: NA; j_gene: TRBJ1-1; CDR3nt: TGCGCCAGCAGCCGACACAGTGAAGCTTTCTTT; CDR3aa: CASSRHSEAFF
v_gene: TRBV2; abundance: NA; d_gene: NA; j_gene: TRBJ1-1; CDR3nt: TGTGCCAGCAGTGAGGGCGAGGGCCCGAACACTGAAGCTTTCTTT; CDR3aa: CASSEGEGPNTEAFF
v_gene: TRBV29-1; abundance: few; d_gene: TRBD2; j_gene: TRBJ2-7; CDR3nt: TGCAGCGTTGAATTGGAGCGGGGGGCACTCTCCTACGAGCAGTACTTC; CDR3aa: CSVELERGALSYEQYF
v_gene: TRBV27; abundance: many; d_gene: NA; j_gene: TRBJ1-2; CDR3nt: TGTGCCAGCAGTTTAGAACTTCGGACGGACAACTATGGCTACACCTTC; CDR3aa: CASSLELRTDNYGYTF
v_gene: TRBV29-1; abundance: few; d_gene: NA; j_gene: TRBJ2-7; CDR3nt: TGCAGCGCACAAGACAACCAGGGTAACGAGCAGTACTTC; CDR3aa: CSAQDNQGNEQYF
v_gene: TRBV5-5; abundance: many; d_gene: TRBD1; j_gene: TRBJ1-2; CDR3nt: TGTGCCAGCAGCTTGAGAATAAGACAGGGAGGAGATGGCTACACCTTC; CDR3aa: CASSLRIRQGGDGYTF
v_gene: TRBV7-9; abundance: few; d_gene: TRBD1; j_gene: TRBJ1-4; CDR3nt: TGTGCCAGCAGCCCGTCATCCGGGACAGGGCTTTGGGGTGAAAAACTGTTTTTT; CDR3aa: CASSPSSGTGLWGEKLFF
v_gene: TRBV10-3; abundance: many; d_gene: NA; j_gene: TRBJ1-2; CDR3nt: TGTGCCATCAGTGACGGCGATGCTAACTATGGCTACACCTTC; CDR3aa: CAISDGDANYGYTF
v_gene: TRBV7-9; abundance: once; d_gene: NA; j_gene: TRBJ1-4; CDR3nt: TGTGCCAGCAGCCAAGTCGTGGCGGGGGCCGGTGAAAAACTGTTTTTT; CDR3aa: CASSQVVAGAGEKLFF
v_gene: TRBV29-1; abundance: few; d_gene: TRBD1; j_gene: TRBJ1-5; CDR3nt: TGCAGCGTTGGGACTTTGGGGACAGTTAACCTCAATCAGCCCCAGCATTTT; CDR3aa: CSVGTLGTVNLNQPQHF
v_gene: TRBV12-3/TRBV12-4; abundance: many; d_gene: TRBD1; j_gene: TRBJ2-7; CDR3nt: TGTGCCAGCAGTTGGGGACAGGGGGCCTACGAGCAGTACTTC; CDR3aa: CASSWGQGAYEQYF
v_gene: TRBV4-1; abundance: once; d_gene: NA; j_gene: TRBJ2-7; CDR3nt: TGCGCCAGCAGCCCCCGCGGCAGGATGAATTCCTACGAGCAGTACTTC; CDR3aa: CASSPRGRMNSYEQYF
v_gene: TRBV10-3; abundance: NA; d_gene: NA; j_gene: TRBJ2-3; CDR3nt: TGTGCCATCAGTGGGACCCAGGGGGGAATTACGCAGTATTTT; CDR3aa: CAISGTQGGITQYF
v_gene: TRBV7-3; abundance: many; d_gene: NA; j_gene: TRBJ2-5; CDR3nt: TGTGCCAGCAGCTTATCCCCGCATGAAGAGACCCAGTACTTC; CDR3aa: CASSLSPHEETQYF
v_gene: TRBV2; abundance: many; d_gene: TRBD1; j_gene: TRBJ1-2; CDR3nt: TGTGCCAGCAGTGACCAGGGGGCTACGTATGGCTACACCTTC; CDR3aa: CASSDQGATYGYTF
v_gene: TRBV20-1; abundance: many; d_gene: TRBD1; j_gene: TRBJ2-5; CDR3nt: TGCAGTGCTAGTTTGGCAGGGGGCGCCGGTGAGACCCAGTACTTC; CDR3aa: CSASLAGGAGETQYF
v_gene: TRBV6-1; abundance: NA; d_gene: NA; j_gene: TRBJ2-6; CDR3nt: TGTGCCAGCAGTCTAACTGTATACTCTGGGGCCAACGTCCTGACTTTC; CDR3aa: CASSLTVYSGANVLTF
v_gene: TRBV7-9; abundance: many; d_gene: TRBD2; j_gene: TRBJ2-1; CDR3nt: TGTGCCAGCAGCTTTCCCGCGGGGGTCCAGGCGGAGCAGTTCTTC; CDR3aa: CASSFPAGVQAEQFF